This T cell receptor beta chain was obtained from a study of cytomegalovirus exposure and HLA in healthy donors. Germline trimming cut 5 bases from V and 5 bases from J; bases unmatched to any gene: 16. Germline CDR1 is SGHTA and CDR2 is FQGNSA. This CDR3 has 19 residues. Use of 60 Vbeta and 13 Jbeta primers characterized the PCR. Method: immunoSEQ multiplex PCR; TCRdb's copy keeps in-frame clones and lacks some. The table includes tens of thousands of clones, roughly nine tenths detected once. The clonotype was recovered from a young woman in good health and CMV-seronegative. The sequenced material came from PBMCs. This chain joins TRBV7-2 and TRBJ2-3, with 13 bases lining up with TRBD2. Here the CDR3 DNA reads TGTGCCAGCAGCCTCAGATCCGGGACTAGCGGGGTGGCCCTAGATACGCAGTATTTT. This translates into CASSLRSGTSGVALDTQYF.